The rows below give T cell receptor beta chains drawn from one sample of a study of cytomegalovirus exposure and HLA in healthy donors. Clones were read by immunoSEQ multiplex PCR, and TCRdb kept only the in-frame ones, dropping some. This sample has over 50,000 clones, with around 72% found just once. Input material: PBMCs. These receptors were obtained from a man aged 45-60 years in good health and CMV-seropositive. Both conserved end residues are part of each CDR3. The D gene is left open where the match is weak. A row's size may be missing; if present it is once, few, many or a size class.

j_gene	v_gene	abundance	d_gene	CDR3aa	CDR3nt
TRBJ2-2	TRBV30	.	.	CAWSLNSNTGELFF	TGTGCATGGTCGCTGAACTCGAACACCGGGGAGCTGTTTTTT
TRBJ1-1	TRBV7-9	.	.	CASSLATTSRGEAFF	TGTGCCAGCAGCTTAGCCACGACCTCCCGGGGTGAAGCTTTCTTT
TRBJ1-4	TRBV4-3	few	.	CASSQGDIRTNEKLFF	TGCGCCAGCAGCCAAGGGGACATTCGGACTAATGAAAAACTGTTTTTT
TRBJ1-2	TRBV11-2	.	TRBD1	CASSFGVTGYTNYGYTF	TGTGCCAGCAGCTTCGGCGTGACAGGGTATACAAACTATGGCTACACCTTC
TRBJ2-3	TRBV7-3	.	.	CASSLTTASAEYF	TGTGCCAGCAGCTTAACGACCGCATCGGCGGAGTATTTT
TRBJ1-4	TRBV9	.	.	CASSVSFRQPGEKLFF	TGTGCCAGCAGCGTATCCTTTAGACAACCAGGTGAAAAACTGTTTTTT
TRBJ2-7	TRBV4-1	few	.	CASSQETGDEQYF	TGCGCCAGCAGCCAAGAAACAGGTGACGAGCAGTACTTC
TRBJ1-6	TRBV10-3	.	.	CAISESGGALKSPLHF	TGTGCCATCAGTGAGTCAGGGGGGGCTCTGAAATCACCCCTCCACTTT
TRBJ2-7	TRBV29-1	.	TRBD1	CSVGTGGYEQYF	TGCAGCGTTGGGACAGGGGGCTACGAGCAGTACTTC
TRBJ1-1	TRBV11-3	.	.	CASSLESGTEAFF	TGTGCCAGCAGCTTAGAGTCAGGGACTGAAGCTTTCTTT
TRBJ1-4	TRBV6-1	few	.	CASRTTGTGPEKLFF	TGTGCCAGCAGGACAACCGGGACTGGGCCGGAAAAACTGTTTTTT
TRBJ2-7	TRBV9	.	TRBD1	CASSVGQGVYEQYF	TGTGCCAGCAGCGTAGGACAGGGGGTCTACGAGCAGTACTTC
TRBJ1-1	TRBV21-1	.	.	CASSKVNSYMNTEAFF	TGTGCCAGCAGCAAAGTGAACAGCTACATGAACACTGAAGCTTTCTTT
TRBJ2-1	TRBV19	.	TRBD2	CASSIGAPGTSVHLSSYNEQFF	TGTGCCAGTAGTATAGGTGCACCCGGGACTAGCGTTCATCTGAGCTCCTACAATGAGCAGTTCTTC
TRBJ1-1	TRBV30	.	TRBD1	CAWSIPGGNTAAFF	TGTGCCTGGAGCATTCCAGGGGGGAACACTGCAGCTTTCTTT
TRBJ2-5	TRBV7-6	few	.	CASSPPPGETQYF	TGTGCCAGCAGCCCCCCACCAGGAGAGACCCAGTACTTC
TRBJ2-5	TRBV14	once	TRBD2	CASSQDRVAGGRETQYF	TGTGCCAGCAGCCAAGATAGGGTAGCGGGGGGCCGAGAGACCCAGTACTTC
TRBJ2-2	TRBV5-6	.	TRBD2	CASGSFSGSNTGELFF	TGTGCCAGCGGATCTTTTAGCGGGTCGAACACCGGGGAGCTGTTTTTT
TRBJ2-7	TRBV6-5	.	TRBD1	CASSSTDRAHEQYF	TGTGCCAGCAGTTCAACTGACAGGGCCCACGAGCAGTACTTC
TRBJ2-2	TRBV7-3	.	TRBD1	CASSRGQGSTGELFF	TGTGCCAGCAGCCGAGGACAGGGTAGCACCGGGGAGCTGTTTTTT
TRBJ2-1	TRBV7-2	.	.	CVSSLGGGAGIYNEQFF	TGTGTCAGCAGCTTAGGGGGGGGAGCGGGAATATACAATGAGCAGTTCTTC
TRBJ1-1	TRBV7-9	.	.	CASSSIVRGGTEAFF	TGTGCCAGCAGCTCAATCGTCAGGGGTGGCACTGAAGCTTTCTTT
TRBJ2-5	TRBV10-3	.	.	CAINEGPQETQYF	TGTGCCATCAATGAGGGGCCCCAAGAGACCCAGTACTTC
TRBJ1-1	TRBV7-8	.	TRBD1	CASSFGTGFITEAFF	TGTGCCAGCAGCTTCGGGACAGGGTTTATCACTGAAGCTTTCTTT
TRBJ2-2	TRBV27	.	TRBD1	CASSWGQYTGELFF	TGTGCCAGCAGTTGGGGACAGTACACCGGGGAGCTGTTTTTT
TRBJ2-1	TRBV4-3	.	TRBD2	CASSQPLAGAYNEQFF	TGCGCCAGCAGCCAACCTCTAGCGGGGGCCTACAATGAGCAGTTCTTC
TRBJ2-1	TRBV11-2	once	.	CASSYPPAGVNEQFF	TGTGCCAGCAGCTATCCCCCAGCGGGCGTCAATGAGCAGTTCTTC
TRBJ1-6	TRBV18	.	.	CASSTAVPSSYNSPLHF	TGTGCCAGCTCCACCGCGGTTCCGAGCTCCTATAATTCACCCCTCCACTTT
TRBJ2-7	TRBV6-1	.	TRBD1	CASSKVTGAHEQYF	TGTGCCAGCTCTAAGGTAACAGGGGCCCACGAGCAGTACTTC
TRBJ1-2	TRBV4-1	.	.	CASSHPLQAYGYTF	TGCGCCAGCAGCCACCCCCTCCAGGCTTATGGCTACACCTTC
TRBJ1-1	TRBV5-1	.	.	CASSPHRTGNTEAFF	TGCGCCAGCAGTCCCCACCGGACTGGGAACACTGAAGCTTTCTTT
TRBJ1-2	TRBV6-5	.	.	CASSEDLRGYTF	TGTGCCAGCAGTGAGGACTTGAGGGGCTACACCTTC
TRBJ1-2	TRBV29-1	.	TRBD1	CSVEDQGVGGYTF	TGCAGCGTTGAAGATCAGGGGGTCGGTGGCTACACCTTC
TRBJ1-2	TRBV5-6	once	.	CASSRGGAVANYGYTF	TGTGCCAGCAGCCGCGGGGGGGCCGTGGCTAACTATGGCTACACCTTC
TRBJ2-2	TRBV7-6	.	.	CASSSGDGWIGELFF	TGTGCCAGCAGCTCCGGGGATGGCTGGATCGGGGAGCTGTTTTTT
TRBJ2-7	TRBV11-2	.	TRBD2	CASSATSGRDEQYF	TGTGCCAGCAGCGCGACTAGCGGGCGGGACGAGCAGTACTTC
TRBJ2-4	TRBV4-1	few	.	CASSQGQAKAKNIQYF	TGCGCCAGCAGCCAAGGACAGGCCAAAGCCAAAAACATTCAGTACTTC
TRBJ2-1	TRBV19	once	TRBD1	CASFDRVVNEQFF	TGTGCCAGTTTTGACAGGGTGGTTAATGAGCAGTTCTTC
TRBJ1-5	TRBV27	.	.	CASSSRMNQPQHF	TGTGCCAGCAGTTCCCGTATGAATCAGCCCCAGCATTTT
TRBJ2-1	TRBV6-1	.	.	CASRQGGRAYNEQFF	TGTGCCAGCCGTCAAGGCGGGCGGGCCTACAATGAGCAGTTCTTC
TRBJ2-2	TRBV7-3	.	.	CASSPWGEGTGELFF	TGTGCCAGCAGCCCCTGGGGGGAAGGCACCGGGGAGCTGTTTTTT
TRBJ2-7	TRBV27	.	TRBD2	CASSLPGRVHEQYF	TGTGCCAGCAGTTTACCAGGGAGGGTCCACGAGCAGTACTTC
TRBJ1-1	TRBV27	.	.	CASSLSTRSTEAFF	TGTGCCAGCAGTTTATCCACCAGGTCCACTGAAGCTTTCTTT
TRBJ2-1	TRBV11-2	.	TRBD2	CASSLDGTSGRDSYNEQFF	TGTGCCAGCAGCTTAGATGGGACTAGCGGGAGAGACTCCTACAATGAGCAGTTCTTC
TRBJ2-7	TRBV4-2	.	TRBD1	CASSQALGQGYEQYF	TGTGCCAGCAGCCAAGCTTTAGGACAGGGCTACGAGCAGTACTTC
TRBJ1-3	TRBV7-2	.	.	CASSSTGYSGNTIYF	TGTGCCAGCAGTTCAACAGGGTACTCTGGAAACACCATATATTTT